These 10 T cell receptor beta chains share one sample of origin, sequenced in a study of blood T cell repertoires in COVID-19. Method: immunoSEQ multiplex PCR; TCRdb's copy keeps in-frame clones and lacks some. This sample has about 160,000 clones; over 70% occur once, and the top ten carry about 5.3%. The sample was PBMCs or T cells enriched from blood (not recorded which). Receptors were obtained from a woman aged 40-49 years with acute COVID-19.

The CDR3 DNA reads as TGTGCCAGCAGTCCTCGGGACAGGGAAGGACATGGCTACACCTTC. Amino acids: CASSPRDREGHGYTF. The rearrangement links TRBV28 to TRBJ1-2, with 9 bases matching TRBD1. Germline CDR1 is MDHEN and CDR2 is SYDVKM. The CDR3 has 15 amino acids. V shed 5 bases, J shed 6 bases, and the junction held 10 bases outside the gene matches.

In DNA form, the CDR3 reads TGTGCCAGCAGCTTGGAGCGGGGCTACACCTTC. This translates into CASSLERGYTF. The V and J genes are TRBV5-4 and TRBJ1-2; no definite D call. Deletions cut 0 bases from V and 8 bases from J, with 5 bases between. This CDR3 comprises 11 residues. Looked up from germline, CDR1 is SGHNT and CDR2 is YYREEE (reference sequence). Looking up the rest from reference TRBV5-4 and TRBJ1-2 gives the full variable domain: ETGVTQSPTHLIKTRGQQVTLRCSSQSGHNTVSWYQQALGQGPQFIFQYYREEENGRGNFPPRFSGLQFPNYSSELNVNALELDDSALYLCASSLERGYTFGSGTRLTVV.

This chain joins TRBV11-3 and TRBJ2-1, with TRBD2 matching 10 bases. The V and J ends lost 5 bases and 6 bases, in that order; junction bases with no gene match: 7. The germline gives CDR1 SGHNT, CDR2 YENEEA. There are 15 residues in the CDR3. CDR3: CASSMSGRAPNEQFF. As DNA, the CDR3 is TGTGCCAGCAGCATGAGCGGGAGGGCCCCCAATGAGCAGTTCTTC.

This sequence joins TRBV11-2 and TRBJ2-2; 15 bases agree with TRBD2. Germline V gene sequence: CDR1 SGHAT, CDR2 FQNNGV. Trimming removed 5 bases from V and 0 bases from J; junction bases left unmatched: 4. The CDR3 totals 18 residues. In DNA form, the CDR3 reads TGTGCCAGCAGCGAGGGACTAGCGGGAGGAACGAACACCGGGGAGCTGTTTTTT. Protein: CASSEGLAGGTNTGELFF.

The gene calls are TRBV18 and TRBJ1-5; D is undetermined. The CDR3 extends over 15 amino acids. Germline V gene lookup returns CDR1 KGHSH and CDR2 LQKENI. The germline V and J ends were trimmed by 6 bases and 0 bases, with 12 bases remaining between them. CDR3 nucleotides: TGTGCCAGCTCCCCAGGACGGGATAGCAATCAGCCCCAGCATTTT. Translation gives CASSPGRDSNQPQHF.

The J gene is TRBJ1-2, the V gene TRBV12-3 or TRBV12-4; D is perhaps TRBD1 (5 bases). Trimming left V 3 bases short and J 3 bases short, with 8 bases between. CDR3 length equals 13 residues. The CDR3 nucleotides read TGTGCCAGCAGTTTCCAGGGCTACTATGGCTACACCTTC. Protein sequence: CASSFQGYYGYTF.

This sequence joins TRBV19 and TRBJ1-1, with 7 bases fitting TRBD1. CDR3 length: 17 residues. Trimming removed 2 bases from V and 0 bases from J; junction bases left unmatched: 9. Germline values: CDR1 LNHDA, CDR2 SQIVND (reference sequence). Here the CDR3 DNA reads TGTGCCAGTAGTATATTCGGGCAGGGGGGTGTGAACACTGAAGCTTTCTTT. Its protein is CASSIFGQGGVNTEAFF.

V gene TRBV6-4 combines with J gene TRBJ2-7; 10 nucleotides align to TRBD2. Trimming removed 3 bases from V and 6 bases from J; junction bases left unmatched: 5. The V gene's germline CDR1 is MRHNA and CDR2 SNTAGT. The CDR3 length is 14 residues. CDR3 amino acids: CASSESRTSGEQYF. CDR3 in DNA: TGTGCCAGCAGTGAGAGCAGGACTAGCGGCGAGCAGTACTTC.

The chain couples TRBV4-2 to TRBJ1-1; D possibly corresponds to TRBD1 (5 bases). The V end was cut by 1 base, the J end by 4 bases, with 16 bases between. Germline CDR1 LGHNA, CDR2 YNFKEQ. The CDR3 spans 16 residues. The CDR3 loop reads CASSQGVAAGSTEAFF. DNA for the CDR3: TGTGCCAGCAGCCAAGGGGTTGCGGCAGGGTCCACTGAAGCTTTCTTT.

This chain joins TRBV10-3 and TRBJ1-2; possible D gene TRBD1, 6 bases. The V end was cut by 2 bases, the J end by 4 bases, with 17 bases between. The CDR3 extends over 16 amino acids. Germline V gene lookup returns CDR1 ENHRY and CDR2 SYGVKD. The CDR3 is CAISEMGSQGGYGYTF. The CDR3 nucleotides read TGTGCCATCAGTGAGATGGGATCACAGGGCGGCTATGGCTACACCTTC.